This T cell receptor (beta chain) was identified in a study of blood T cell repertoires in COVID-19. Using immunoSEQ multiplex PCR, the repertoire was profiled, and TCRdb retains in-frame clones only, with some absent. The sample lists hundreds of thousands of clones; roughly 88% were seen once. Germline loops: CDR1 LGHNT, CDR2 FRNRAP. The CDR3 loop spans 12 amino acids. The ends were cut back, 1 base at V and 3 bases at J, with 4 bases in the middle. Sample: peripheral blood. The chain uses TRBV12-5 and TRBJ2-7; D gene ambiguous. The receptor's source is a woman aged 30 to 39 with active or convalescent COVID-19. The CDR3: CASGLDNYEQYF. The CDR3 DNA is TGTGCTAGTGGTTTGGACAACTACGAGCAGTACTTC.